The present TCR beta chain was sequenced within a study of technical replicates of blood from a handful of donors. The CDR3 length is 13 residues. V lost 4 bases, J lost 3 bases, and 8 bases lay in between. Germline values: CDR1 SGHAT, CDR2 FQDESV (reference sequence). Repertoires were generated with immunoSEQ multiplex PCR, while TCRdb's copy carries only in-frame clones and drops some. Found here are 75,000 to 90,000 clones, about 93% of them singletons; the top ten hold roughly 0.27%. The chain recombines TRBV11-1 with TRBJ2-3; tentatively, D is TRBD1 (6 bases). This clonotype was sampled from a human donor in good health. The sequenced sample consisted of T cells isolated from PBMCs. The CDR3 reads CASSYTGTDTQYF. Written as DNA, the CDR3 is TGTGCCAGCAGCTATACAGGGACAGATACGCAGTATTTT.